The 22 T cell receptor beta chains given below trace back to one sample, sequenced in a study of cytomegalovirus exposure and HLA in healthy donors. Use of 60 Vbeta and 13 Jbeta primers characterized the PCR. The method was immunoSEQ multiplex PCR; TCRdb's version includes in-frame clones alone and lacks a portion of them. The sample shows approximately 210,000 clones, 60% to 85% of them seen only once. Sequenced sample: PBMCs. These receptors all come from a woman in her thirties or forties in good health and CMV-seronegative.

The chain joins TRBV9 to TRBJ2-3, with a weak D call TRBD2 (6 bases). Germline V gene sequence: CDR1 SGDLS, CDR2 YYNGEE. CDR3 length equals 15 residues. V lost 1 base and J 6 bases, leaving 15 bases between the germline ends. In DNA, the CDR3 is TGTGCCAGCAGCGTACGCCCCGGGGGTGGGGATACGCAGTATTTT. This sequence encodes CASSVRPGGGDTQYF.

This chain connects TRBV7-2 to TRBJ1-2, with 7 nucleotides matching TRBD1. This CDR3 spans 17 amino acids. The ends lost 3 bases at V and 2 bases at J; junction bases unmatched: 12. Germline-derived CDR1 and CDR2 are SGHTA and FQGNSA. The CDR3 region has the DNA TGTGCCAGCAGCTTCCTCGGGGACAGCTACTTAAACTATGGCTACACCTTC. Encoded protein: CASSFLGDSYLNYGYTF. Supplemented by reference TRBV7-2 and TRBJ1-2, the full variable domain reads GAGVSQSPSNKVTEKGKDVELRCDPISGHTALYWYRQSLGQGLEFLIYFQGNSAPDKSGLPSDRFSAERTGGSVSTLTIQRTQQEDSAVYLCASSFLGDSYLNYGYTFGSGTRLTVV.

This sequence joins TRBV7-8 and TRBJ2-5, with D perhaps TRBD2 (6 bases). This CDR3 region has 15 residues. The germline V gene encodes CDR1 SGHVS and CDR2 FQNEAQ. The V gene lost 2 bases and the J gene lost 2 bases, with 12 bases spanning the gap. In DNA form, the CDR3 reads TGTGCCAGCAGCTTATTGGGAGGTCGGCAAGAGACCCAGTACTTC. Translated, it gives CASSLLGGRQETQYF.

V gene TRBV5-5 combines with J gene TRBJ2-3, with D perhaps matching TRBD2 (5 bases). CDR1 is SGHKS and CDR2 is YYEKEE in the germline V gene (reference sequence). The germline V and J ends were trimmed by 1 base and 2 bases, with 11 bases remaining between them. This CDR3 spans 15 amino acids. The DNA for the CDR3 is TGTGCCAGCAGCTTGTCCCCGGAGGTCACAGATACGCAGTATTTT. Translated, it gives CASSLSPEVTDTQYF.

The chain employs TRBV5-6 and TRBJ2-7, with D possibly matching TRBD1 (6 bases). The CDR3 is made up of 14 amino acids. Germline CDR1 is SGHDT and CDR2 is YYEEEE. The germline V and J ends were trimmed by 4 bases and 0 bases, with 11 bases remaining between them. CDR3 protein: CASSLWGPSYEQYV. The CDR3 DNA is TGTGCCAGCAGCCTCTGGGGGCCCTCCTACGAGCAGTACGTC.

V usage is TRBV5-6 and J usage is TRBJ1-2; 10 bases match TRBD1. The V and J ends lost 4 bases and 5 bases, in that order; junction bases with no gene match: 8. The CDR3 has 15 residues. Germline lookup yields CDR1 SGHDT and CDR2 YYEEEE. The CDR3 sequence is CASSNPGTGEYGYTF. The DNA of the CDR3 is TGTGCCAGCAGCAACCCAGGGACAGGGGAGTATGGCTACACCTTC.

The chain employs TRBV19 and TRBJ2-1, with 9 bases lining up with TRBD2. Germline CDR1 is LNHDA and CDR2 is SQIVND (reference sequence). After removal of 6 bases from V and 3 bases from J, the junction contained 6 bases not matched to a gene. CDR3 size: 15 residues. CDR3 protein: CASREGLAVYNEQFF. The CDR3 region has the DNA TGTGCCAGTAGGGAGGGACTAGCCGTCTACAATGAGCAGTTCTTC.

This clone has a handful of counts. The rearrangement joins TRBV11-2 to TRBJ1-3; no definite D call. Trimming shortened V by 1 base and J by 0 bases, and 10 bases separated the two germline ends. The CDR3 totals 16 residues. CDR1 and CDR2 from the germline V gene are SGHAT and FQNNGV. The CDR3 DNA reads TGTGCCAGCAGCTTAGGAGGAGGCCACTCTGGAAACACCATATATTTT. Translated, it gives CASSLGGGHSGNTIYF.

This clone has a single count. The chain is built from TRBV7-2 and TRBJ2-4, with 7 positions matching TRBD1. The CDR3 runs to 15 residues. Germline V CDR1 and CDR2: SGHTA, FQGNSA. Germline trimming cut 5 bases from V and 6 bases from J; bases unmatched to any gene: 10. The CDR3 here is CASSPTWTGRNIQYF. DNA of the CDR3: TGTGCCAGCAGCCCCACGTGGACAGGAAGAAACATTCAGTACTTC. The full variable domain, rest sourced from reference TRBV7-2 and TRBJ2-4, is GAGVSQSPSNKVTEKGKDVELRCDPISGHTALYWYRQSLGQGLEFLIYFQGNSAPDKSGLPSDRFSAERTGGSVSTLTIQRTQQEDSAVYLCASSPTWTGRNIQYFGAGTRLSVL.

CDR3 amino acids: CASSLSGTGHEQYV. CDR3 nucleotides: TGTGCCAGCAGCCTTTCCGGGACAGGGCACGAGCAGTACGTC. The V gene is TRBV14, the J gene TRBJ2-7; 9 bases match TRBD1. V shed 4 bases and J 5 bases; nucleotides not matched to a gene: 6. Germline CDR1 SGHDN, CDR2 FVKESK. This CDR3 region has 14 residues.

The V and J genes are TRBV19 and TRBJ1-4, with 9 bases aligning to TRBD1. Germline assignment: CDR1 LNHDA and CDR2 SQIVND (reference sequence). Unmatched junction bases numbered 4, after V lost 5 bases and J lost 3 bases. This CDR3 has 15 residues. Here the CDR3 reads CASSPRTGANEKLFF. The CDR3 DNA sequence: TGTGCCAGTAGTCCCAGGACAGGGGCTAATGAAAAACTGTTTTTT.

The chain combines TRBV30 with TRBJ2-1; TRBD2 aligns across 7 bases. This CDR3 comprises 16 residues. CDR1 and CDR2 from the germline V gene are GTSNPN and SVGIG (reference sequence). Trimming cost V 8 bases and J 0 bases; bases outside gene matches: 13. The CDR3, as DNA: TGTGCCGGGGACTATAGGAGTGGGAGCTCCTACAATGAGCAGTTCTTC. Translation gives CAGDYRSGSSYNEQFF.

In its sample, this clone was seen once. A junction boundary mismatches the germline segment, possibly from a read error. The chain joins TRBV7-9 to TRBJ1-2; D remains ambiguous. This CDR3 is 18 amino acids long. CDR1 and CDR2 from the germline V gene are SEHNR and FQNEAQ (reference sequence). CDR3 DNA sequence: TGTTCCAGCAGCTTAGCCCGGGGATCCCATTCCCTTAACTATGGCTACACCTTC. Residues: CSSSLARGSHSLNYGYTF.

The chain links TRBV7-8 to TRBJ2-7, with 10 bases fitting TRBD1. The CDR3 sequence is 16 residues long. Germline values: CDR1 SGHVS, CDR2 FQNEAQ. J lost 2 bases, V lost 5 bases, and 9 bases had no gene match. CDR3 nucleotides: TGTGCCAGCAGCCTTAGATTAGGGACAGGGGCCTACGAGCAGTACTTC. Its protein is CASSLRLGTGAYEQYF.

This chain connects TRBV7-2 to TRBJ1-2, with 9 bases lining up with TRBD1. The CDR3 is made up of 15 amino acids. The germline V gene encodes CDR1 SGHTA and CDR2 FQGNSA. The V and J ends lost 6 bases and 4 bases, in that order; junction bases with no gene match: 9. CDR3: CASSGTGGSLYGYTF. As DNA, the CDR3 is TGTGCCAGCAGTGGAACAGGGGGCTCTCTCTATGGCTACACCTTC.

The rearrangement joins TRBV9 to TRBJ1-2, with 7 nucleotides matching TRBD1. This CDR3 region has 16 residues. The V gene end was trimmed by 0 bases and the J gene end by 0 bases; junction bases not matched to a gene: 5. Germline CDR1 SGDLS, CDR2 YYNGEE. The CDR3: CASSVGVTGTNYGYTF. In DNA form, the CDR3 reads TGTGCCAGCAGCGTAGGCGTGACAGGGACTAACTATGGCTACACCTTC.

Regarding this clone: The same CDR3 is also encoded by other DNA sequences in this sample. The rearrangement links TRBV18 to TRBJ1-2; 7 nucleotides agree with TRBD1. Germline lookup yields CDR1 KGHSH and CDR2 LQKENI. The CDR3 is 15 residues long. The junction had 6 bases not matched to a gene; V was cut back by 3 bases and J by 2 bases. The CDR3 DNA follows: TGTGCCAGCTCACCTTCAGGGACAGCCAACTATGGCTACACCTTC. Residues: CASSPSGTANYGYTF.

This chain connects TRBV7-3 to TRBJ2-1; 13 bases match TRBD2. The J segment lost 4 bases and the V segment lost 5 bases, leaving 5 bases of the junction unmatched. Germline V lookup: CDR1 SGHTA, CDR2 FQGTGA. This CDR3 has 16 residues. The CDR3 DNA reads TGTGCCAGCAGCCCAAGGACTAGCGGGAGATACAATGAGCAGTTCTTC. The encoded protein is CASSPRTSGRYNEQFF.

The chain recombines TRBV2 with TRBJ1-1; no clear D gene. In germline, CDR1 is SNHLY, CDR2 FYNNEI. The CDR3 totals 14 residues. V was trimmed by 5 bases and J by 6 bases, leaving 16 bases between them. This chain's CDR3 is CASSYLGGRAEAFF. CDR3 in DNA: TGTGCCAGCAGTTACCTGGGAGGGCGGGCTGAAGCTTTCTTT.

This clone was counted only a few times. V gene TRBV9 combines with J gene TRBJ2-1; D remains unclear. CDR1 is SGDLS and CDR2 is YYNGEE in the germline V gene. The CDR3 consists of 18 residues. V dropped 9 bases and J dropped 3 bases, with 28 bases sitting between them. The CDR3 sequence is CAIEPSPKVPPYYNEQFF. Here the CDR3 DNA reads TGTGCCATAGAGCCCTCCCCCAAAGTTCCCCCCTACTACAATGAGCAGTTCTTC.

This clone was counted a few times. V gene TRBV14 combines with J gene TRBJ2-5; D remains unclear. The CDR3 is made up of 11 amino acids. Trimming took off 4 bases at V and 7 bases at J, with 7 bases between the two ends. Per germline, CDR1 SGHDN and CDR2 FVKESK. In nucleotides, the CDR3 is TGTGCCAGCAGCCTAAGAGGGACCCAGTACTTC. This gives the protein CASSLRGTQYF.

The rearrangement joins TRBV13 to TRBJ2-1, with 11 bases identical to TRBD2. The CDR3 runs to 14 residues. V dropped 4 bases and J dropped 5; count of bases not matched to a gene: 1. Germline V gene sequence: CDR1 PRHDT, CDR2 FYEKMQ (reference sequence). The CDR3: CASSWGLADNEQFF. The CDR3 bases are TGTGCCAGCAGCTGGGGACTAGCGGACAATGAGCAGTTCTTC.